This TCR beta chain appears in the sequencing data of a study of cytomegalovirus exposure and HLA in healthy donors. In the study overall: Earlier sequencing of 150 million to 200 million T cells yielded approximately 100 million unique TCR beta sequences. Broader study findings: Later, an analysis found that common viral pathogens appeared to be linked with several of the most significant clusters. A later analysis linked a missense variant in DCLRE1C to the trimming of TCR beta V and J genes.

Primers: 60 Vbeta forward and 13 Jbeta reverse. Assay used: immunoSEQ multiplex PCR; TCRdb lists only in-frame clones, some missing. This table has over 85,000 clones, 77% appearing once. Healthy individuals who donated bone marrow served as the donors. The length of the CDR3 is 14 residues. Trimming stripped 4 bases from V and 6 bases from J, with 17 bases between. CDR1 and CDR2 (germline): SGHRS, YFSETQ. This clone was observed once. Antigen unknown. The chain joins TRBV5-1 to TRBJ2-7; perhaps TRBD1 as D (6 bases). The sample was PBMCs. The TCR was taken from a female donor in good health and CMV-seronegative. The CDR3 DNA is TGCGCCAGCAGCGTCGACAGGCTCGGGTCCGAGCAGTACTTC. Its translation: CASSVDRLGSEQYF. Using reference TRBV5-1 and TRBJ2-7 for the parts outside the CDR3, the full variable domain is KAGVTQTPRYLIKTRGQQVTLSCSPISGHRSVSWYQQTPGQGLQFLFEYFSETQRNKGNFPGRFSGRQFSNSRSEMNVSTLELGDSALYLCASSVDRLGSEQYFGPGTRLTVT.